These 9 T cell receptor beta chains originate from one sample sequenced in a study of regulatory T cells in long-lasting Graves disease. Time point of the sample: newly diagnosed GD, antithyroid drugs for less than 3 months. PBMC RNA served as the TCR library source. TCR beta libraries were built with iRepertoire HTBI primers and Arm-PCR of CDR3 regions. TCRdb processed the multiplex PCR reads anew with MiXCR; each CDR3 protein has one entry. Of approximately 230,000 distinct CDR3 sequences detected, around 19% appear once; the ten largest clones hold 22%. The sample here was peripheral blood mononuclear cells (PBMCs), taken at new diagnosis, from a patient treated with antithyroid drugs. All receptors derive from a female donor with Graves disease.

This chain uses TRBV20-1 with TRBJ2-7, with D possibly called TRBD1 or TRBD2 (5 bases each). There are 12 residues in the CDR3. Germline V CDR1 and CDR2: DFQATT, SNEGSKA (reference sequence). V lost 5 bases to trimming and J lost 3 bases, with 11 bases between them. The CDR3 region is CSAGETVYEQYF. The CDR3 DNA follows: TGCAGTGCTGGGGAGACAGTCTACGAGCAGTACTTC.

The table lists this clonotype with many counts. The chain combines TRBV20-1 with TRBJ2-7; 10 nucleotides match TRBD2. The germline V gene encodes CDR1 DFQATT and CDR2 SNEGSKA (reference sequence). This CDR3 is built from 13 residues. J lost 3 bases, V lost 7 bases, and 6 bases had no gene match. The CDR3 reads CSVSGLADYEQYF. The CDR3 DNA is TGCAGTGTTAGCGGACTAGCGGACTACGAGCAGTACTTC.

This clonotype was counted many times. This chain links TRBV11-3 with TRBJ2-6, with no clear D. From germline, CDR1 is SGHNT and CDR2 YENEEA. With 5 bases removed from V and 4 bases from J, the gap between germline ends came to 9 bases. The CDR3 sequence is 14 residues long. CDR3: CASSPTRGANVLTF. The CDR3 nucleotides are TGTGCCAGCAGCCCGACGAGGGGGGCCAACGTCCTGACTTTC. Variable domain in full (rest from reference TRBV11-3 and TRBJ2-6): EAGVVQSPRYKIIEKKQPVAFWCNPISGHNTLYWYLQNLGQGPELLIRYENEEAVDDSQLPKDRFSAERLKGVDSTLKIQPAELGDSAVYLCASSPTRGANVLTFGAGSRLTVL.

The chain carries TRBV10-3 and TRBJ1-2; 7 bases line up with TRBD1. CDR3 length: 14 residues. Germline CDR1 reads ENHRY; CDR2 reads SYGVKD. With V trimmed by 5 bases and J by 3 bases, 6 bases remained unmatched. The CDR3 region is CAISTGDSDYGYTF. As DNA, the CDR3 is TGTGCCATCAGTACAGGGGACTCTGACTATGGCTACACCTTC.

V and J are TRBV28 and TRBJ2-1; D is possibly TRBD1 or TRBD2 (5 bases each). Germline CDR1 MDHEN, CDR2 SYDVKM. The V end was cut by 7 bases, the J end by 5 bases, with 18 bases between. The CDR3 is made up of 15 amino acids. The chain's CDR3 is CASTTHGAEHNEQFF. The CDR3 nucleotides read TGTGCCAGCACCACGCACGGGGCTGAACACAATGAGCAGTTCTTC.

This clonotype was recorded only once. J is TRBJ1-2 and V is TRBV7-9; 8 bases map to TRBD1. Germline CDR1 is SEHNR and CDR2 is FQNEAQ (reference sequence). Losses at the gene ends were 5 bases for V and 0 bases for J; bases not matched to a gene: 5. The CDR3 is 15 amino acids. CDR3 DNA sequence: TGTGCCAGCAGCCCCCGGACAGGGTCTAACTATGGCTACACCTTC. This translates into CASSPRTGSNYGYTF. The full variable domain, with the rest looked up from reference TRBV7-9 and TRBJ1-2, is DTGVSQNPRHKITKRGQNVTFRCDPISEHNRLYWYRQTLGQGPEFLTYFQNEAQLEKSRLLSDRFSAERPKGSFSTLEIQRTEQGDSAMYLCASSPRTGSNYGYTFGSGTRLTVV.

This clonotype showed up many times. The chain is built from TRBV12-3 or TRBV12-4 and TRBJ1-2; 9 positions match TRBD1. V trimming: 6 bases; J trimming: 8 bases; junction bases outside the gene matches: 13. This CDR3 region has 15 residues. CDR3 in DNA: TGTGCCAGCAGAAGACAGGGGGTGGGGATTCGCGGCTACACCTTC. Protein: CASRRQGVGIRGYTF.

V is TRBV4-2 and J is TRBJ2-7, with D perhaps matching TRBD2 (6 bases). V was cut by 1 base and J by 0 bases, with 16 bases left in between. CDR3 length: 17 amino acids. From germline, CDR1 is LGHNA and CDR2 YNFKEQ. The CDR3 loop reads CASSQVVSGLNSYEQYF. CDR3 DNA: TGTGCCAGCAGCCAAGTTGTTAGCGGCCTTAACTCCTACGAGCAGTACTTC.

This clonotype occurred many times. V and J are TRBV30 and TRBJ1-1; TRBD1 matches 10 bases. The CDR3 consists of 13 residues. Losses at the gene ends were 5 bases for V and 1 base for J; bases not matched to a gene: 1. From germline, CDR1 is GTSNPN and CDR2 SVGIG (reference sequence). As DNA, the CDR3 is TGTGCCTGGGACAGGGGGCCGAACACTGAAGCTTTCTTT. Translating gives CAWDRGPNTEAFF.